Following are 14 T cell receptor beta chains from one sample sequenced in a study of OX40 agonist ivuxolimab in advanced cancers. TCRdb keeps only in-frame clones here, not all; method: immunoSEQ multiplex PCR. The data show tens of thousands of clones, with approximately 84% seen just once and 10% to 15% held by the top ten. The sample in question was CD4+ or CD8+ T cells sorted from blood, obtained in a trial of the OX40 agonist ivuxolimab. These receptors all come from an adult with an advanced solid tumor such as melanoma, head and neck, liver or kidney cancer.

The V gene is TRBV10-3, the J gene TRBJ2-1; no definite D call. The germline gives CDR1 ENHRY, CDR2 SYGVKD. V dropped 2 bases and J dropped 9 bases, with 11 bases sitting between them. The CDR3 has 13 residues. For the CDR3, the DNA is TGTGCCATCAGTGAGCTTGGGCGGTCTGAGCAGTTCTTC. Translated, it gives CAISELGRSEQFF.

This sequence joins TRBV19 and TRBJ1-4, with D tentatively TRBD1 (5 bases). The CDR3 is 12 amino acids. Germline lookup yields CDR1 LNHDA and CDR2 SQIVND (reference sequence). Trimming stripped 6 bases from V and 8 bases from J, with 10 bases between. For the CDR3, the DNA is TGTGCCAGTAGCACCGGGGGAGAAAAACTGTTTTTT. It translates to CASSTGGEKLFF. Looking up the rest from reference TRBV19 and TRBJ1-4 gives the full variable domain: DGGITQSPKYLFRKEGQNVTLSCEQNLNHDAMYWYRQDPGQGLRLIYYSQIVNDFQKGDIAEGYSVSREKKESFPLTVTSAQKNPTAFYLCASSTGGEKLFFGSGTQLSVL.

The chain carries TRBV10-3 and TRBJ1-1; TRBD1 is a possible D gene (5 bases). Germline lookup yields CDR1 ENHRY and CDR2 SYGVKD. Trimming cost V 4 bases and J 0 bases, with 12 bases left between them. The CDR3 is 15 amino acids. CDR3 amino acids: CAISVEGAMNTEAFF. DNA for the CDR3: TGTGCCATCAGTGTTGAAGGGGCCATGAACACTGAAGCTTTCTTT.

Remarks on this clone: Germline and junction disagree at one end, which may indicate a read error. The gene calls are TRBV5-1 and TRBJ1-1; 11 bases align to TRBD1. CDR1 is SGHRS and CDR2 is YFSETQ in the germline V gene. The CDR3 spans 14 residues. CDR3 sequence (DNA): TGCGCCAGCAGATTGGACAGGGGGCTTACTGAAGCTTTCTTT. Translation: CASRLDRGLTEAFF.

This clone was seen a single time. The chain uses TRBV19 and TRBJ2-7, with 8 bases aligning to TRBD2. Germline V gene data show CDR1 as LNHDA and CDR2 as SQIVND (reference sequence). CDR3 length equals 15 residues. The trim removed 5 bases at V and 2 bases at J, leaving 8 bases unmatched. The CDR3 sequence is CASSSNSGGTYEQYF. For the CDR3, the DNA is TGTGCCAGTAGTTCTAACAGCGGGGGAACCTACGAGCAGTACTTC.

V usage is TRBV5-4 and J usage is TRBJ2-3; TRBD2 is a possible D gene (6 bases). CDR1 is SGHNT and CDR2 is YYREEE in the germline V gene (reference sequence). Trimming removed 5 bases at V and 2 bases at J, with 15 bases between. The CDR3 loop spans 15 amino acids. CDR3 sequence reads: CASRAGTLSTDTQYF. Here the CDR3 DNA reads TGTGCCAGCAGAGCCGGGACTTTATCCACAGATACGCAGTATTTT.

This chain joins TRBV7-9 and TRBJ1-1; D not certain. Germline CDR1 SEHNR, CDR2 FQNEAQ (reference sequence). V was clipped by 3 bases and J by 1 base, with 9 bases between them. The CDR3 contains 14 residues. This CDR3 reads CASSFWTENTEAFF. The DNA for the CDR3 is TGTGCCAGCAGCTTCTGGACCGAGAACACTGAAGCTTTCTTT.

The rearrangement joins TRBV30 to TRBJ1-1; possible D gene TRBD1, 5 bases. Germline V CDR1 and CDR2: GTSNPN, SVGIG (reference sequence). This CDR3 has 12 residues. V gave up 5 bases and J gave up 1 base, with 8 bases separating them. The CDR3 DNA reads TGTGCCTGGGGCAGGGAGAACACTGAAGCTTTCTTT. Its protein is CAWGRENTEAFF. Using reference TRBV30 and TRBJ1-1 for the parts outside the CDR3, the full variable domain is SQTIHQWPATLVQPVGSPLSLECTVEGTSNPNLYWYRQAAGRGLQLLFYSVGIGQISSEVPQNLSASRPQDRQFILSSKKLLLSDSGFYLCAWGRENTEAFFGQGTRLTVV.

The V and J genes are TRBV6-1 and TRBJ1-5; 10 bases agree with TRBD1. Germline V CDR1 and CDR2: MNHNS, SASEGT. The CDR3 spans 15 residues. With V trimmed by 8 bases and J by 2 bases, 6 bases remained unmatched. CDR3 sequence (DNA): TGTGCCAGCTACCCCGGACAGGGGGGCAATCAGCCCCAGCATTTT. It yields the protein CASYPGQGGNQPQHF.

This chain joins TRBV28 and TRBJ2-2; TRBD1 is a possible D gene (6 bases). V was trimmed by 7 bases and J by 5 bases, leaving 20 bases between them. From germline, CDR1 is MDHEN and CDR2 SYDVKM. The CDR3 spans 16 residues. CDR3 sequence (DNA): TGTGCCAGCAAGGTTTCAGGGGCGCAGGGTACCGGGGAGCTGTTTTTT. Translating gives CASKVSGAQGTGELFF.

The rearrangement joins TRBV30 to TRBJ2-5; tentative D call: TRBD2 (5 bases). V lost 5 bases to trimming and J lost 7 bases, with 20 bases between them. The CDR3 loop spans 14 amino acids. The germline V gene has CDR1 GTSNPN and CDR2 SVGIG (reference sequence). CDR3 region: CAWGLIGPLGTQYF. The CDR3 bases are TGTGCCTGGGGACTCATCGGCCCTTTGGGGACCCAGTACTTC.

The chain employs TRBV19 and TRBJ2-5, with TRBD2 identical over 7 bases. This CDR3 spans 14 amino acids. The junction had 7 bases not matched to a gene; V was cut back by 2 bases and J by 7 bases. Germline V CDR1 and CDR2: LNHDA, SQIVND (reference sequence). This CDR3 reads CASSISGAGGTQYF. Written as DNA, the CDR3 is TGTGCCAGTAGTATAAGCGGGGCAGGAGGGACCCAGTACTTC.

The chain is built from TRBV30 and TRBJ2-2; D gene unclear. Germline-derived CDR1 and CDR2 are GTSNPN and SVGIG (reference sequence). This CDR3 is 15 amino acids long. Between the trimmed V and J ends, which lost 4 bases and 5 bases, there was a span of 17 bases. The CDR3, as DNA: TGTGCCTGGACCCCCCTCGTAGGAATAACCGGGGAGCTGTTTTTT. As protein: CAWTPLVGITGELFF.

This clone showed up just once. The chain has TRBV30 and TRBJ2-1; 10 positions match TRBD2. J lost 12 bases, V lost 1 base, and 9 bases had no gene match. Per the germline V gene, CDR1 is GTSNPN and CDR2 is SVGIG (reference sequence). The CDR3 has 14 amino acids. In DNA, the CDR3 is TGTGCCTGGAGTGCCGGACTAGCGGCGCTCACGCAGTTCTTC. This translates into CAWSAGLAALTQFF.